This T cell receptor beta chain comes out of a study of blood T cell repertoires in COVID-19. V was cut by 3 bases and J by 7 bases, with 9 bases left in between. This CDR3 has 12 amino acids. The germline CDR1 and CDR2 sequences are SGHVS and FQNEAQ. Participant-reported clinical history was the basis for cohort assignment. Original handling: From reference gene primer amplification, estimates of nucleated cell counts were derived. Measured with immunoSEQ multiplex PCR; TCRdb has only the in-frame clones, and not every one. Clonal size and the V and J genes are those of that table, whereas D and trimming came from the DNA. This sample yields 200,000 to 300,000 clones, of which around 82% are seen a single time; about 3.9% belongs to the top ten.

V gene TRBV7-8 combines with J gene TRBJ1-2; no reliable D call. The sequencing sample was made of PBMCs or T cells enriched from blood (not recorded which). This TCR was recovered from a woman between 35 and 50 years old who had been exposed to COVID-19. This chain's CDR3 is CASSFQRGGYTF. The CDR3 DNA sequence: TGTGCCAGCAGCTTTCAACGGGGTGGCTACACCTTC.